Shown below are 32 T cell receptor beta chains from a single sample sequenced in a study of blood T cell repertoires in COVID-19. Sequencing was performed with immunoSEQ multiplex PCR; in TCRdb, only in-frame clones are kept and a portion is missing. Found here are approximately 250,000 clones, approximately 85% of them singletons; the top ten hold more than 4.5%. The sample taken for sequencing was peripheral blood. These receptors all come from a man between 50 and 59 years old with COVID-19, enrolled during active disease.

The chain combines TRBV10-2 with TRBJ2-3, with 8 bases aligning to TRBD2. CDR3 size: 16 residues. Germline-derived CDR1 and CDR2 are WSHSY and SAAADI. The V and J ends lost 4 bases and 2 bases, in that order; junction bases with no gene match: 8. In DNA, the CDR3 is TGCGCCAGCAGTGGAGGTCGGGGGGGTCCCACAGATACGCAGTATTTT. Amino acids: CASSGGRGGPTDTQYF.

This chain uses TRBV6-5 with TRBJ2-5, with D perhaps matching TRBD1 (6 bases). V lost 9 bases, J lost 5 bases, and 13 bases lay in between. Germline loops: CDR1 MNHEY, CDR2 SVGAGI. The CDR3 consists of 12 residues. The DNA of the CDR3 is TGTGCCAGTACACACAGGGAGGAGACCCAGTACTTC. Protein: CASTHREETQYF.

The V and J genes are TRBV9 and TRBJ2-1; D possibly corresponds to TRBD1 (5 bases). Germline V lookup: CDR1 SGDLS, CDR2 YYNGEE. The V and J ends lost 0 bases and 4 bases respectively, with 17 bases between them. The CDR3 totals 17 residues. CDR3 region: CASSVGTQGNLYNEQFF. CDR3 coding DNA: TGTGCCAGCAGCGTAGGCACCCAGGGTAATCTGTACAATGAGCAGTTCTTC.

The chain has TRBV21-1 and TRBJ2-7; TRBD1, the D gene given by the table, was not confirmed from the DNA. TRBV21-1 is noted as a pseudogene. This CDR3 spans 16 amino acids. This chain's CDR3 is CASGIGPDRTSYEQYF. The CDR3 region has the DNA TGTGCCAGCGGGATCGGGCCGGACAGGACCTCCTACGAGCAGTACTTC.

The gene calls are TRBV4-2 and TRBJ2-1; 13 positions agree with TRBD2. Losses at the gene ends were 2 bases for V and 12 bases for J; bases not matched to a gene: 7. The CDR3 has 15 residues. CDR1 is LGHNA, CDR2 YNFKEQ, per germline. The CDR3 protein is CASSQTSGGALLQFF. In DNA form, the CDR3 reads TGTGCCAGCAGCCAAACTAGCGGGGGGGCGTTGTTGCAGTTCTTC.

This chain joins TRBV9 and TRBJ2-3; D is unclear. This CDR3 has 17 amino acids. V gave up 4 bases and J gave up 0 bases, with 18 bases separating them. CDR1 SGDLS and CDR2 YYNGEE come from the germline V gene. CDR3 in amino acids: CASSTPLGIVSTDTQYF. The CDR3 DNA is TGTGCCAGCAGCACACCCCTAGGTATAGTGAGCACAGATACGCAGTATTTT. Drawing the rest from reference TRBV9 and TRBJ2-3, the complete variable domain is DSGVTQTPKHLITATGQRVTLRCSPRSGDLSVYWYQQSLDQGLQFLIQYYNGEERAKGNILERFSAQQFPDLHSELNLSSLELGDSALYFCASSTPLGIVSTDTQYFGPGTRLTVL.

The V call is TRBV14, the J call TRBJ2-7; TRBD2 might be the D (5 bases). CDR1 is SGHDN, CDR2 FVKESK, per germline. CDR3 length: 14 residues. Trimming took off 1 base at V and 0 bases at J, with 7 bases between the two ends. In nucleotides, the CDR3 is TGTGCCAGCAGCCAAGTAGGGAGCTCCTACGAGCAGTACTTC. Translating it yields CASSQVGSSYEQYF.

The chain recombines TRBV28 with TRBJ2-7, with D possibly TRBD2 on 6 matching bases. In germline, CDR1 is MDHEN, CDR2 SYDVKM. V was pared by 1 base and J by 3 bases, with 10 bases between. This CDR3 spans 14 amino acids. CDR3 DNA sequence: TGTGCCAGCAGTTTATATCGGGGGAGCTACGAGCAGTACTTC. It is translated as CASSLYRGSYEQYF. The entire variable domain, with the rest obtained from reference TRBV28 and TRBJ2-7, is as follows: DVKVTQSSRYLVKRTGEKVFLECVQDMDHENMFWYRQDPGLGLRLIYFSYDVKMKEKGDIPEGYSVSREKKERFSLILESASTNQTSMYLCASSLYRGSYEQYFGPGTRLTVT.

This chain connects TRBV15 to TRBJ1-2; TRBD1 agrees at 12 bases. V trimming: 2 bases; J trimming: 7 bases; junction bases outside the gene matches: 5. The germline V gene has CDR1 LNHNV and CDR2 YYDKDF (reference sequence). This CDR3 is built from 15 residues. CDR3 sequence reads: CATSRPGQGAGGYTF. In nucleotides, the CDR3 is TGTGCCACCAGCAGACCGGGACAGGGGGCGGGTGGCTACACCTTC.

The chain employs TRBV6-5 and TRBJ1-1, with 8 bases aligning to TRBD1. There are 15 residues in the CDR3. V lost 1 base, J lost 2 bases, and 3 bases stayed unmatched. CDR1 is MNHEY and CDR2 is SVGAGI in the germline V gene. CDR3 nucleotides: TGTGCCAGCAGTTACTTAGGACAGGGAAACACTGAAGCTTTCTTT. Its translation is CASSYLGQGNTEAFF.

The chain couples TRBV3-1 (or the pseudogene TRBV3-2) to TRBJ1-1; tentatively, D is TRBD1 (5 bases). The germline CDR1 and CDR2 sequences are LGHDT and YNNKEL (reference sequence). The CDR3 runs to 14 residues. Trimming stripped 2 bases from V and 4 bases from J, with 11 bases between. The CDR3 region is CASSQSGRGTEAFF. Here the CDR3 DNA reads TGTGCCAGCAGCCAATCAGGGCGCGGCACTGAAGCTTTCTTT.

The chain has TRBV9 and TRBJ2-5; 10 bases align to TRBD2. CDR3 length equals 15 residues. Germline V gives CDR1 SGDLS, CDR2 YYNGEE. V gave up 1 base and J gave up 5 bases; unmatched junction bases: 5. The CDR3 DNA reads TGTGCCAGCAGCGTACTAGCGGGGGCCCGGGAGACCCAGTACTTC. This codes for CASSVLAGARETQYF.

This clone was seen only once. The chain employs TRBV11-1 and TRBJ1-2, with D possibly being TRBD1 (5 bases). Per the germline V gene, CDR1 is SGHAT and CDR2 is FQDESV (reference sequence). Deletions cut 3 bases from V and 6 bases from J, with 14 bases between. The CDR3 sequence is 14 residues long. The chain's CDR3 is CASSFSRVLDGYTF. The CDR3 DNA sequence: TGTGCCAGCAGCTTCTCCAGGGTTTTGGATGGCTACACCTTC.

The chain couples TRBV11-3 to TRBJ2-2, with TRBD1 matching 9 bases. V was clipped by 5 bases and J by 6 bases; unmatched bases: 7. The germline V gene encodes CDR1 SGHNT and CDR2 YENEEA. This CDR3 region has 15 residues. Here the CDR3 reads CASSPGTGRSGELFF. CDR3 nucleotides: TGTGCCAGCAGCCCGGGGACAGGGCGGTCCGGGGAGCTGTTTTTT.

The CDR3 bases are TGTGCCAGCAGCTCAGGGACAGGGGGCCACGAGCAGTACTTC. It specifies CASSSGTGGHEQYF. V usage is TRBV9 and J usage is TRBJ2-7, with 12 positions matching TRBD1. There are 14 residues in the CDR3. The V and J ends lost 4 bases and 5 bases, in that order; junction bases with no gene match: 4. The germline V gene has CDR1 SGDLS and CDR2 YYNGEE.

The CDR3: CASSHPAGANEQFF. In DNA, the CDR3 is TGCGCCAGCAGCCATCCGGCGGGAGCCAATGAGCAGTTCTTC. The rearrangement uses TRBV4-1 and TRBJ2-1, with 7 bases identical to TRBD2. V was clipped by 3 bases and J by 6 bases; unmatched bases: 5. In germline, CDR1 is MGHRA, CDR2 YSYEKL. CDR3 size: 14 residues.

The chain employs TRBV4-3 and TRBJ2-2; D perhaps matches TRBD2 (6 bases). This CDR3 has 17 amino acids. V was cut by 0 bases and J by 5 bases, with 16 bases left in between. Germline CDR1 reads LGHNA; CDR2 reads YSLEER. CDR3: CASSQDRGGVRTGELFF. The CDR3 coding sequence is TGCGCCAGCAGCCAAGATCGAGGCGGGGTAAGGACCGGGGAGCTGTTTTTT.

This clone was seen more than once but under ten times. The chain has TRBV13 and TRBJ1-2; tentatively, D is TRBD1 (6 bases). Between the trimmed V and J ends, which lost 6 bases and 1 base, there was a span of 15 bases. CDR1 is PRHDT, CDR2 FYEKMQ, per germline (reference sequence). This CDR3 comprises 15 residues. The DNA of the CDR3 is TGTGCCAGCAGTGACGGACAGCGGTATAACTATGGCTACACCTTC. Encoded protein: CASSDGQRYNYGYTF.

The chain couples TRBV6-5 to TRBJ2-4; possible D gene TRBD2, 6 bases. The CDR3 consists of 11 residues. Per the germline V gene, CDR1 is MNHEY and CDR2 is SVGAGI. Trimming stripped 11 bases from V and 4 bases from J, with 9 bases between. The CDR3: CAAGTKNIQYF. CDR3 nucleotide sequence: TGTGCCGCGGGGACGAAAAACATTCAGTACTTC.

The chain uses TRBV25-1 and TRBJ2-3; 8 bases match TRBD1. Per germline, CDR1 MGHDK and CDR2 SYGVNS. Trimming took 11 bases from V and 8 from J; bases not matched to a gene: 15. The CDR3 loop spans 14 amino acids. As DNA, the CDR3 is TGTGCCGCCAGCGCGACAGGGGTGAGGGGTACGCAGTATTTT. It encodes CAASATGVRGTQYF. Full variable domain (rest looked up from reference TRBV25-1 and TRBJ2-3): EADIYQTPRYLVIGTGKKITLECSQTMGHDKMYWYQQDPGMELHLIHYSYGVNSTEKGDLSSESTVSRIRTEHFPLTLESARPSHTSQYLCAASATGVRGTQYFGPGTRLTVL.

The rearrangement joins TRBV18 to TRBJ1-1; no reliable D call. Trimming pared 0 bases from V and 1 base from J, leaving 6 bases between. CDR1 KGHSH and CDR2 LQKENI come from the germline V gene. The CDR3 is 14 amino acids. The CDR3 region is CASSPPRGNTEAFF. CDR3 sequence (DNA): TGTGCCAGCTCACCACCCAGAGGGAACACTGAAGCTTTCTTT.

The V call is TRBV5-4, the J call TRBJ1-6, with TRBD1 matching over 9 bases. CDR3 size: 16 residues. Per the germline V gene, CDR1 is SGHNT and CDR2 is YYREEE (reference sequence). With V trimmed by 4 bases and J by 6 bases, 8 bases remained unmatched. CDR3 DNA sequence: TGTGCCAGCAGCGCCCCCGGGACAGGGATTAATTCACCCCTCCACTTT. It specifies CASSAPGTGINSPLHF.

The J gene is TRBJ2-2, the V gene TRBV28, with 9 bases lining up with TRBD1. Per germline, CDR1 MDHEN and CDR2 SYDVKM. CDR3 length: 19 residues. V shed 1 base and J 4 bases; nucleotides not matched to a gene: 13. For the CDR3, the DNA is TGTGCCAGCAGTTTATATCGGTGGGGGGGACAGGGTGCCACCGGGGAGCTGTTTTTT. This encodes CASSLYRWGGQGATGELFF.

The J gene is TRBJ2-1, the V gene TRBV9; tentative D call: TRBD2 (6 bases). Looked up from germline, CDR1 is SGDLS and CDR2 is YYNGEE. This CDR3 has 15 amino acids. V lost 1 base to trimming and J lost 5 bases, with 13 bases between them. The CDR3, as DNA: TGTGCCAGCAGCGTAAATGTCGGGGGAAACAATGAGCAGTTCTTC. Protein product: CASSVNVGGNNEQFF.

This sequence joins TRBV5-6 and TRBJ1-2; 10 bases align to TRBD1. The trim removed 3 bases at V and 1 base at J, leaving 3 bases unmatched. The CDR3 has 15 amino acids. Germline-derived CDR1 and CDR2 are SGHDT and YYEEEE. CDR3 sequence (DNA): TGTGCCAGCAGCTCAAGGGACAGGGGTAACTATGGCTACACCTTC. Its translation is CASSSRDRGNYGYTF.

The chain couples TRBV7-9 to TRBJ2-2; D is ambiguous. V gave up 2 bases and J gave up 1 base, with 5 bases separating them. Germline-derived CDR1 and CDR2 are SEHNR and FQNEAQ (reference sequence). There are 14 residues in the CDR3. In nucleotides, the CDR3 is TGTGCCAGCAGCTTAACAATGAACACCGGGGAGCTGTTTTTT. As protein: CASSLTMNTGELFF.

The V gene is TRBV27, the J gene TRBJ1-6; 8 bases align to TRBD1. This CDR3 is built from 16 residues. Looked up from germline, CDR1 is MNHEY and CDR2 is SMNVEV (reference sequence). Unmatched junction bases numbered 6, after V lost 4 bases and J lost 4 bases. The CDR3 loop reads CASSYQGAGYNSPLHF. DNA of the CDR3: TGTGCCAGCAGTTACCAGGGGGCAGGGTATAATTCACCCCTCCACTTT.

This chain joins TRBV13 and TRBJ2-1; 7 bases fit TRBD1. This CDR3 is 16 amino acids long. Per germline, CDR1 PRHDT and CDR2 FYEKMQ (reference sequence). V gave up 3 bases and J gave up 0 bases; unmatched junction bases: 5. In nucleotides, the CDR3 is TGTGCCAGCAGCTTTACAGGGGCTAGCTCCTACAATGAGCAGTTCTTC. It specifies CASSFTGASSYNEQFF.

This clone was recorded a few times. The rearrangement uses TRBV11-2 and TRBJ1-2, with 7 bases fitting TRBD1. The CDR3 extends over 15 amino acids. The V gene's germline CDR1 is SGHAT and CDR2 FQNNGV. V trimming: 1 base; J trimming: 4 bases; junction bases outside the gene matches: 6. For the CDR3, the DNA is TGTGCCAGCAGCTTAGTCGAGACAGGGACCTATGGCTACACCTTC. Encoded protein: CASSLVETGTYGYTF.

The chain employs TRBV12-3 or TRBV12-4 and TRBJ1-4; 11 bases fit TRBD1. The trim removed 8 bases at V and 7 bases at J, leaving 3 bases unmatched. The length of the CDR3 is 13 residues. The CDR3 sequence: CASGGTGGEKLFF. Written as DNA, the CDR3 is TGTGCCAGCGGGGGGACAGGGGGTGAAAAACTGTTTTTT.

This chain links TRBV6-5 with TRBJ1-1; 8 nucleotides align to TRBD1. There are 15 residues in the CDR3. Germline V CDR1 and CDR2: MNHEY, SVGAGI. With V trimmed by 2 bases and J by 3 bases, 5 bases remained unmatched. CDR3 bases: TGTGCCAGCAGTTACGCGGGACAGGTGGACACTGAAGCTTTCTTT. Translating gives CASSYAGQVDTEAFF.

The chain recombines TRBV14 with TRBJ1-1; TRBD1 is a possible D gene (5 bases). The germline gives CDR1 SGHDN, CDR2 FVKESK. With 8 bases removed from V and 0 bases from J, the gap between germline ends came to 10 bases. The CDR3 runs to 13 residues. As DNA, the CDR3 is TGTGCCAGCGGCAGGGACTTGAACACTGAAGCTTTCTTT. As protein: CASGRDLNTEAFF.